Below are 17 T cell receptor beta chains sequenced from a single sample in a study of blood T cell repertoires in COVID-19. Method: immunoSEQ multiplex PCR; TCRdb's copy keeps in-frame clones and lacks some. This sample has about 250,000 clones, with about 83% found just once. Sample: peripheral blood. The receptors here all came from a woman of 80 years or more with COVID-19, enrolled during active disease.

V and J are TRBV19 and TRBJ1-3; the match to TRBD1 covers 7 bases. The J segment lost 0 bases and the V segment lost 10 bases, leaving 6 bases of the junction unmatched. The CDR3 is made up of 14 amino acids. The germline V gene encodes CDR1 LNHDA and CDR2 SQIVND (reference sequence). The CDR3 reads CATNRDSSGNTIYF. CDR3 in DNA: TGTGCCACTAACCGGGACAGCTCTGGAAACACCATATATTTT. The full variable domain, rest sourced from reference TRBV19 and TRBJ1-3, is DGGITQSPKYLFRKEGQNVTLSCEQNLNHDAMYWYRQDPGQGLRLIYYSQIVNDFQKGDIAEGYSVSREKKESFPLTVTSAQKNPTAFYLCATNRDSSGNTIYFGEGSWLTVV.

V is TRBV6-1 and J is TRBJ1-1, with a tentative D call TRBD1 (6 bases). CDR1 and CDR2 from the germline V gene are MNHNS and SASEGT. V lost 3 bases and J lost 4, with 9 bases in between. The CDR3 is 13 amino acids. The CDR3 coding sequence is TGTGCCAGCAGTGACCAGGGGTTCACTGAAGCTTTCTTT. As protein: CASSDQGFTEAFF.

The chain is built from TRBV19 and TRBJ2-1, with D possibly being TRBD1 (5 bases). Trimming took off 3 bases at V and 7 bases at J, with 13 bases between the two ends. CDR1 is LNHDA and CDR2 is SQIVND in the germline V gene (reference sequence). The CDR3 consists of 14 residues. CDR3 residues: CASSMRQRKNEQFF. In DNA, the CDR3 is TGTGCCAGTAGTATGAGACAGCGAAAAAATGAGCAGTTCTTC. The entire variable domain, with the rest obtained from reference TRBV19 and TRBJ2-1, is as follows: DGGITQSPKYLFRKEGQNVTLSCEQNLNHDAMYWYRQDPGQGLRLIYYSQIVNDFQKGDIAEGYSVSREKKESFPLTVTSAQKNPTAFYLCASSMRQRKNEQFFGPGTRLTVL.

The chain employs TRBV6-5 and TRBJ2-7, with a possible D match to TRBD1 (6 bases). Trimming left V 9 bases short and J 1 base short, with 16 bases between. This CDR3 has 14 residues. CDR1 is MNHEY, CDR2 SVGAGI, per germline. The CDR3 DNA reads TGTGCCAGTAAACCCACAGGGACGTCCTACGAGCAGTACTTC. This translates into CASKPTGTSYEQYF.

This chain joins TRBV6-1 and TRBJ2-4; maybe TRBD1 (6 bases). V was trimmed by 3 bases and J by 7 bases, leaving 16 bases between them. There are 15 residues in the CDR3. Germline V gene data show CDR1 as MNHNS and CDR2 as SASEGT. The CDR3 spells CASSEGDRIVNIQYF. CDR3 DNA sequence: TGTGCCAGCAGTGAGGGCGACAGGATTGTTAACATTCAGTACTTC.

As DNA, the CDR3 is TGCAGCGTAGCAGACACCCTTAATGAAAAACTGTTTTTT. Its translation: CSVADTLNEKLFF. The V call is TRBV29-1, the J call TRBJ1-4; D remains unclear. This CDR3 has 13 residues. The V gene lost 6 bases and the J gene lost 4 bases, with 12 bases spanning the gap. Germline V CDR1 and CDR2: SQVTM, ANQGSEA.

This clone showed up just once. This sequence joins TRBV2 and TRBJ1-5; D possibly corresponds to TRBD1 (6 bases). The ends were cut back, 0 bases at V and 2 bases at J, with 8 bases in the middle. The CDR3 sequence is 15 residues long. Germline V gene sequence: CDR1 SNHLY, CDR2 FYNNEI. The CDR3, as DNA: TGTGCCAGCAGTGAAGCACAGGGACGCAATCAGCCCCAGCATTTT. As protein: CASSEAQGRNQPQHF.

This sequence joins TRBV29-1 and TRBJ2-2, with D maybe TRBD1 (6 bases). In germline, CDR1 is SQVTM, CDR2 ANQGSEA. CDR3 length equals 14 residues. Trimming pared 4 bases from V and 7 bases from J, leaving 16 bases between. The CDR3 region has the DNA TGCAGCGTTGGACGGGGTGGGGGCTTCGGGGAGCTGTTTTTT. Encoded protein: CSVGRGGGFGELFF.

The chain is built from TRBV14 and TRBJ2-7; 10 nucleotides align to TRBD1. The germline V gene has CDR1 SGHDN and CDR2 FVKESK. The CDR3 sequence is 15 residues long. The V and J ends lost 4 bases and 1 base, in that order; junction bases with no gene match: 4. CDR3 region: CASSPLDRGSYEQYF. In nucleotides, the CDR3 is TGTGCCAGCAGCCCCCTGGACAGGGGGTCCTACGAGCAGTACTTC.

CDR3 nucleotides: TGTGCCTGGAGTCCCGGGGTCCTCCTAAGCACAGATACGCAGTATTTT. It codes for CAWSPGVLLSTDTQYF. V gene TRBV30 combines with J gene TRBJ2-3, with a possible D match to TRBD2 (5 bases). V was pared by 2 bases and J by 0 bases, with 15 bases between. This CDR3 region has 16 residues. Per the germline V gene, CDR1 is GTSNPN and CDR2 is SVGIG (reference sequence).

The chain couples TRBV5-6 to TRBJ1-6, with D perhaps matching TRBD1 (6 bases). The CDR3 is 18 residues long. Germline values: CDR1 SGHDT, CDR2 YYEEEE. The V gene lost 0 bases and the J gene lost 0 bases, with 13 bases spanning the gap. CDR3 loop: CASSLEGGRRSYNSPLHF. Here the CDR3 DNA reads TGTGCCAGCAGCTTGGAAGGGGGACGGCGCTCCTATAATTCACCCCTCCACTTT.

J is TRBJ1-4 and V is TRBV3-1 (or the pseudogene TRBV3-2), with unresolved D. Per germline, CDR1 LGHDT and CDR2 YNNKEL (reference sequence). V lost 1 base and J lost 5, with 17 bases in between. The CDR3 has 17 amino acids. CDR3 region: CASSQAASPGGNEKLFF. CDR3 DNA sequence: TGTGCCAGCAGCCAAGCCGCCTCCCCAGGTGGGAATGAAAAACTGTTTTTT.

The table lists this clone with a few counts. The chain joins TRBV5-1 to TRBJ2-5; D uncertain. From germline, CDR1 is SGHRS and CDR2 YFSETQ. V dropped 3 bases and J dropped 2 bases, with 8 bases sitting between them. The CDR3 spans 13 residues. For the CDR3, the DNA is TGCGCCAGCAGCTACCCAGGTCAAGAGACCCAGTACTTC. Translation gives CASSYPGQETQYF.

This clone was counted only a few times. The chain is built from TRBV2 and TRBJ1-2, with 8 bases lining up with TRBD1. CDR1 SNHLY and CDR2 FYNNEI come from the germline V gene. CDR3 length equals 15 residues. Trimming at V came to 6 bases and at J to 3 bases, leaving 9 bases not matched to a gene. The CDR3 sequence: CASSRGQGNDYGYTF. The CDR3 DNA reads as TGTGCCAGCAGCCGAGGACAGGGTAACGACTATGGCTACACCTTC.

The chain is built from TRBV28 and TRBJ1-1; 11 nucleotides line up with TRBD1. The CDR3 is 14 amino acids. The germline CDR1 and CDR2 sequences are MDHEN and SYDVKM. V gave up 5 bases and J gave up 4 bases; unmatched junction bases: 3. Here the CDR3 DNA reads TGTGCCAGCAGTCCCGGGACAGGGGGCACTGAAGCTTTCTTT. Its protein is CASSPGTGGTEAFF.

J is TRBJ1-5 and V is TRBV3-1 (or the pseudogene TRBV3-2); possibly TRBD1 for D (5 bases). This CDR3 contains 15 residues. CDR1 and CDR2 from the germline V gene are LGHDT and YNNKEL (reference sequence). Trimming removed 0 bases from V and 6 bases from J, with 12 bases in between. CDR3 amino acids: CASSQDRTGTQPQHF. In nucleotides, the CDR3 is TGTGCCAGCAGCCAAGATCGAACAGGTACTCAGCCCCAGCATTTT.

The chain joins TRBV29-1 to TRBJ2-3; 9 bases map to TRBD1. The CDR3 is 11 amino acids. Trimming took 7 bases from V and 6 from J; bases not matched to a gene: 2. Germline values: CDR1 SQVTM, CDR2 ANQGSEA. CDR3 coding DNA: TGCAGCGGTACAGGGGGCGATACGCAGTATTTT. It specifies CSGTGGDTQYF.